The sequence of this TCR beta chain was determined in a study of T cells in Graves' hyperthyroidism and ophthalmopathy. Remarks on this clonotype: The final CDR3 position lacks the conserved phenylalanine or tryptophan, pointing to a likely read error.

Germline V CDR1 and CDR2: SGHRS, YFSETQ. The CDR3 contains 16 residues. With 0 bases removed from V and 0 bases from J, the gap between germline ends came to 9 bases. Fresh 10 ml peripheral blood yielded PBMCs. RNA transcripts yielded amplified TCR beta CDR3 regions. TCR CDR3 underwent first-round RT-PCR with the HTBI primer set. TCRdb analysed the multiplex PCR reads with MiXCR anew, one entry per CDR3 protein. The profile shows 400,000 to 550,000 distinct CDR3 sequences, around 15% of them singletons. The V and J genes are TRBV5-1 and TRBJ2-2; D is perhaps TRBD1 or TRBD2 (6 bases each). Sequencing was done on a sample of blood. This receptor was obtained from a woman aged 18-29 years with Graves' hyperthyroidism. The DNA of the CDR3 is TGCGCCAGCAGCTTGGTGGGGGGCGCGAACACCGGGGAGCTGTTTTCT. Its translation is CASSLVGGANTGELFS.